Detailed here is one TCR beta chain. Its matching antigen is unknown. TCRdb analysed the 5' RACE reads with MiXCR anew, one entry per CDR3 protein. Among about 210,000 distinct CDR3 sequences listed, about 10% were seen once. J was trimmed by 1 base and V by 1 base; bases with no gene match: 8. CDR3 length: 18 residues. Germline loops: CDR1 LGHNA, CDR2 YNFKEQ. This entry is derived from a study of T-cell memory formation after mild COVID-19. Study results and limitations: The main location of contracting CD4+ clones was CM and EM, and that of contracting CD8+ clones was EMRA. Nothing showed for sure that second-wave clones peaking on day 37 were SARS-CoV-2 specific.

The genes are TRBV4-2 and TRBJ2-1; TRBD1 matches at 9 bases. The sequencing sample was made of PBMCs or a T cell subset sorted from them (not recorded which). This clonotype was sampled from a man younger than 35 who had mild COVID-19 (a few samples of this study predate the infection). Cell type and time point are not known. The CDR3 bases are TGTGCCAGCAGCCAAGTCCCGGGACAGGGTAGGTCCTACAATGAGCAGTTCTTC. Translating gives CASSQVPGQGRSYNEQFF.